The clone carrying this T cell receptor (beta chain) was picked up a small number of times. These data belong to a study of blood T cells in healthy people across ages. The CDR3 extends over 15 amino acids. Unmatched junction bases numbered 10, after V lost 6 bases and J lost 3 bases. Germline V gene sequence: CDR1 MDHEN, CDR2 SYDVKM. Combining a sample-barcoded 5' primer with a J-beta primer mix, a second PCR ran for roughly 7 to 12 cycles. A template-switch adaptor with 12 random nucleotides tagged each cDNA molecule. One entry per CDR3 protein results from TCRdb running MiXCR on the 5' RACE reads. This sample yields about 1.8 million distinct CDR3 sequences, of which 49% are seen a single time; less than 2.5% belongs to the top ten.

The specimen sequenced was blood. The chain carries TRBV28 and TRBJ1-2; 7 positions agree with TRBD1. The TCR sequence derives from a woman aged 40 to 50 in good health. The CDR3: CASRSPGQSYYGYTF. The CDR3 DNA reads TGTGCCAGCAGGTCACCGGGACAGTCATACTATGGCTACACCTTC.